This T cell receptor (beta chain) was recovered during a study of blood T cell repertoires in COVID-19. Turning to the study itself: PBMCs, B-cell-depleted T cells, or T cells were the source of the cDNA or gDNA that made up the material.

The CDR3 covers 14 residues. CDR1 is SGHNT, CDR2 YYREEE, per germline (reference sequence). Trimming took 5 bases from V and 4 from J, leaving 13 bases between them. Produced via immunoSEQ multiplex PCR; TCRdb's table is partial and in-frame only. The sample includes fewer than 250,000 clones, more than 70% of them seen just once. The sequenced material came from PBMCs or T cells enriched from blood (not recorded which). J is TRBJ1-3 and V is TRBV5-4, with D perhaps TRBD1 (5 bases). The source of this sequence is a woman in her thirties or forties with acute COVID-19. CDR3 sequence: CASRMGGYGNTIYF. Here the CDR3 DNA reads TGTGCCAGCAGGATGGGGGGTTACGGAAACACCATATATTTT.